This TCR beta chain is drawn from a study of blood T cells in healthy people across ages. Next came a second PCR, run for about 7 to 12 cycles, which used a sample-barcoded 5' primer along with a J-beta primer mix. TCRdb reprocessed the 5' RACE reads with MiXCR, giving one entry per CDR3 protein. The table lists hundreds of thousands of distinct CDR3 sequences, 40% to 50% of them singletons. Between the trimmed V and J ends, which lost 11 bases and 1 base, there was a span of 17 bases. Germline-derived CDR1 and CDR2 are SNHLY and FYNNEI. There are 14 residues in the CDR3. The receptor comes from a man aged 55 to 70 in good health. The sample was blood. The V call is TRBV2, the J call TRBJ2-5, with D possibly called TRBD1 or TRBD2 (5 bases each). The CDR3 region is CAGRIGTSQETQYF. In DNA, the CDR3 is TGTGCCGGAAGAATCGGGACGTCCCAAGAGACCCAGTACTTC.